The present T cell receptor (beta chain) was sequenced within a study of beta chain features in type 1 diabetes. Study results and caveats: Shorter TCRB CDR3s, moderately but significantly so, marked every one of the four CD4+ subsets in Type 1 diabetes patients.

Sequenced material consisted of expressed TCRB transcripts (all of the isolated RNA was reverse transcribed). TCRdb keeps only in-frame clones here, not all; method: immunoSEQ multiplex PCR. The sample consists of more than 300,000 clones, roughly 9% of them appearing once. As regards this clone: The antigen remains undetermined.

Germline CDR1 is SGHDT and CDR2 is YYEEEE. J was trimmed by 1 base and V by 5 bases; bases with no gene match: 11. This CDR3 contains 17 residues. This chain uses TRBV5-6 with TRBJ1-3, with 8 bases identical to TRBD1. The sequence came from a man aged 25-45 years with type 1 diabetes. The material sequenced was central memory CD4+ T cells from blood. For the CDR3, the DNA is TGTGCCAGCAGTCCTGTCTTCCAGGGGGCTTCTGGAAACACCATATATTTT. This codes for CASSPVFQGASGNTIYF.